The sequence of this T cell receptor (beta chain) was determined in a study of blood T cells in healthy people across ages. A second PCR, run for roughly 7 to 11 cycles, used a sample-barcoded 5' primer plus a J-beta primer mix. TCRdb reanalysed the 5' RACE reads using MiXCR and keeps one entry per CDR3 protein. The table records approximately 1,000,000 distinct CDR3 sequences, 35% to 50% of them present only once. The V end lost 0 bases, the J end lost 3 bases, and 13 bases lay between the germline ends. There are 15 residues in the CDR3. CDR1 and CDR2 from the germline V gene are SGHRS and YFSETQ. Aged roughly 6 to 90, donors were systemically healthy Caucasians from Russia. Every donor gave around 10 milliliters of peripheral blood.

The sample consisted of blood. The chain uses TRBV5-1 and TRBJ2-7; unclear D gene. This TCR came from an older woman in good health. The CDR3 DNA reads as TGCGCCAGCAGCTTGGACTATTTCCGGAACTACGAGCAGTACTTC. Translation gives CASSLDYFRNYEQYF.